Listed below are T cell receptor beta chains from one sample, sequenced in a study of identical twins. In TCRdb, the 5' RACE reads were re-called with MiXCR into one record per CDR3 protein. The table records 600,000 to 850,000 distinct CDR3 sequences, 18% of them present only once. This sample was shared with a second study, whose subject was T cells expressing NK-cell markers.

Sequencing was carried out using PBMCs. Receptor source: a young woman in good health. Both conserved end residues are part of each CDR3. The order of the fields is clone size, V gene, D gene, J gene, CDR3 DNA, CDR3 protein. The D gene is left open where the match is weak. A clone size is listed for some rows: how often the clone was seen (once, few, many), or a class if it is expanded.

clone size: few; V gene: TRBV2; D gene: .; J gene: TRBJ2-2; CDR3 DNA: TGTGCCAGCAGTTATGACAAAGCGAACACCGGGGAGCTGTTTTTT; CDR3 protein: CASSYDKANTGELFF
clone size: few; V gene: TRBV12-3/TRBV12-4; D gene: .; J gene: TRBJ1-2; CDR3 DNA: TGTGCCAGCGGAGCCCTTGATGGCTACACCTTC; CDR3 protein: CASGALDGYTF
clone size: .; V gene: TRBV12-3/TRBV12-4; D gene: TRBD1; J gene: TRBJ2-5; CDR3 DNA: TGTGCCAGCAGTCCAGACAGGGCGAAGTTCGAGACCCAGTACTTC; CDR3 protein: CASSPDRAKFETQYF
clone size: few; V gene: TRBV20-1; D gene: .; J gene: TRBJ2-7; CDR3 DNA: TGCAGTGCTAGAGATAGCCAACCCTACGAGCAGTACTTC; CDR3 protein: CSARDSQPYEQYF
clone size: .; V gene: TRBV21-1; D gene: .; J gene: TRBJ2-3; CDR3 DNA: TGTGCCAGCAGCCCCCGACCCGGGACGGAGAACACAGATACGCAGTATTTT; CDR3 protein: CASSPRPGTENTDTQYF
clone size: .; V gene: TRBV15; D gene: .; J gene: TRBJ1-2; CDR3 DNA: TGTGCCACCAGCAGCGGGGGAACACTTAACTATGGCTACACCTTC; CDR3 protein: CATSSGGTLNYGYTF
clone size: once; V gene: TRBV4-3; D gene: .; J gene: TRBJ2-7; CDR3 DNA: TGCGCCAGCAGCCAAGATTGGGGGGCTACCTACGAGCAGTACTTC; CDR3 protein: CASSQDWGATYEQYF
clone size: .; V gene: TRBV5-1; D gene: .; J gene: TRBJ2-6; CDR3 DNA: TGCGCCAGCAGCTTGGGGGCAACTGGGGCCAACGTCCTGACTTTC; CDR3 protein: CASSLGATGANVLTF
clone size: .; V gene: TRBV3-1; D gene: .; J gene: TRBJ2-3; CDR3 DNA: TGTGCCAGCAGCCAAGATCAGGGCACAGGGGATACGCAGTATTTT; CDR3 protein: CASSQDQGTGDTQYF
clone size: few; V gene: TRBV6-1; D gene: TRBD2; J gene: TRBJ2-1; CDR3 DNA: TGTGCCAGCAGTGGGGGTCTAGCGGGGGAGCAGTTCTTC; CDR3 protein: CASSGGLAGEQFF
clone size: .; V gene: TRBV19; D gene: TRBD1; J gene: TRBJ1-1; CDR3 DNA: TGTGCCAGTAGTATGCCCGGGACAGAGAACACTGAAGCTTTCTTT; CDR3 protein: CASSMPGTENTEAFF
clone size: few; V gene: TRBV7-9; D gene: .; J gene: TRBJ2-7; CDR3 DNA: TGTGCCAGCAGCCTTAATGAAAACGAGCAGTACTTC; CDR3 protein: CASSLNENEQYF
clone size: few; V gene: TRBV6-2/TRBV6-3; D gene: TRBD2; J gene: TRBJ2-1; CDR3 DNA: TGTGCCAGCAGTTACGAGCGAAGGGGGAGAAGCGGGAGGGCCAATGAGCAGTTCTTC; CDR3 protein: CASSYERRGRSGRANEQFF
clone size: .; V gene: TRBV6-1; D gene: .; J gene: TRBJ2-7; CDR3 DNA: TGTGCCAGCAGCCGGACAGCGATCTCCTACGAGCAGTACTTC; CDR3 protein: CASSRTAISYEQYF
clone size: .; V gene: TRBV27; D gene: TRBD1; J gene: TRBJ2-7; CDR3 DNA: TGTGCCAGCAGTTTCACAGGGGGCGGTCCAGGGGAGCAGTACTTC; CDR3 protein: CASSFTGGGPGEQYF
clone size: .; V gene: TRBV4-3; D gene: TRBD2; J gene: TRBJ2-7; CDR3 DNA: TGCGCCAGCAGCCAAGACCTGACTAGCGCGGCCTACGAGCAGTACTTC; CDR3 protein: CASSQDLTSAAYEQYF
clone size: few; V gene: TRBV5-5; D gene: .; J gene: TRBJ1-5; CDR3 DNA: TGTGCCAGCAGTAAGGCAGGAGGTTACAATCAGCCCCAGCATTTT; CDR3 protein: CASSKAGGYNQPQHF
clone size: .; V gene: TRBV12-5; D gene: TRBD1; J gene: TRBJ2-3; CDR3 DNA: TGTGCTAGTGGTTTGGTCTCCGGGACAGGGGCCGCAGATACGCAGTATTTT; CDR3 protein: CASGLVSGTGAADTQYF
clone size: .; V gene: TRBV9; D gene: TRBD2; J gene: TRBJ2-7; CDR3 DNA: TGTGCCAGCAGCGTAGGAAAGCGGGAGGGCGTGGAGCAGTACTTC; CDR3 protein: CASSVGKREGVEQYF
clone size: many; V gene: TRBV3-1; D gene: TRBD2; J gene: TRBJ2-3; CDR3 DNA: TGTGCCAGCAGCCTACCGGGACTAGCGGGAGGGACAGATACGCAGTATTTT; CDR3 protein: CASSLPGLAGGTDTQYF
clone size: .; V gene: TRBV12-3/TRBV12-4; D gene: .; J gene: TRBJ2-1; CDR3 DNA: TGTGCCAGCAGCCAAACTAGGGAGCAGTTCTTC; CDR3 protein: CASSQTREQFF
clone size: .; V gene: TRBV5-1; D gene: .; J gene: TRBJ2-1; CDR3 DNA: TGCGCCAGCAGCCACGGTGGGAGGATCTCCTACAATGAGCAGTTCTTC; CDR3 protein: CASSHGGRISYNEQFF
clone size: .; V gene: TRBV7-9; D gene: TRBD2; J gene: TRBJ2-5; CDR3 DNA: TGTGCCAGCAAAATTCTAGCGGGGGGAAAAGAGACCCAGTACTTC; CDR3 protein: CASKILAGGKETQYF
clone size: .; V gene: TRBV15; D gene: TRBD1; J gene: TRBJ2-2; CDR3 DNA: TGTGCCACCAGCAGAGTTACTGGGACAGGGCGTTTCGGGGAGCTGTTTTTT; CDR3 protein: CATSRVTGTGRFGELFF
clone size: few; V gene: TRBV6-5; D gene: .; J gene: TRBJ2-1; CDR3 DNA: TGTGCCAGCTGGGGCCCCTACAATGAGCAGTTCTTC; CDR3 protein: CASWGPYNEQFF
clone size: .; V gene: TRBV20-1; D gene: TRBD1; J gene: TRBJ2-7; CDR3 DNA: TGCAGTGCTAGAGGGGGACAGGGCTACGAGCAGTACTTC; CDR3 protein: CSARGGQGYEQYF
clone size: .; V gene: TRBV7-9; D gene: TRBD1; J gene: TRBJ1-2; CDR3 DNA: TGTGCCAGCAGCTTGGAGAACAGGGGAGGCTATGGCTACACCTTC; CDR3 protein: CASSLENRGGYGYTF
clone size: few; V gene: TRBV5-1; D gene: .; J gene: TRBJ2-7; CDR3 DNA: TGCGCCAGCAGCTTGTGGTCCGGGGGCTACGAGCAGTACTTC; CDR3 protein: CASSLWSGGYEQYF
clone size: .; V gene: TRBV10-1; D gene: .; J gene: TRBJ2-5; CDR3 DNA: TGCGCCAGCACCGGACCAGCAGGGGAGACCCAGTACTTC; CDR3 protein: CASTGPAGETQYF
clone size: .; V gene: TRBV20-1; D gene: TRBD2; J gene: TRBJ2-7; CDR3 DNA: TGCAGTGCGGCTAGCGGGCCTTTCTACGAGCAGTACTTC; CDR3 protein: CSAASGPFYEQYF
clone size: few; V gene: TRBV9; D gene: TRBD1; J gene: TRBJ2-7; CDR3 DNA: TGTGCCAGCAGCTCTACAGGGGTTGCCTACGAGCAGTACTTC; CDR3 protein: CASSSTGVAYEQYF
clone size: .; V gene: TRBV29-1; D gene: TRBD2; J gene: TRBJ2-5; CDR3 DNA: TGCAGCGGCCAAAGCGGGACAGAGACCCAGTACTTC; CDR3 protein: CSGQSGTETQYF
clone size: .; V gene: TRBV5-1; D gene: .; J gene: TRBJ1-1; CDR3 DNA: TGCGCCAGCAGCCTCTCACCCCGGGGGAAAGCTTTCTTT; CDR3 protein: CASSLSPRGKAFF
clone size: few; V gene: TRBV20-1; D gene: .; J gene: TRBJ2-1; CDR3 DNA: TGCAGTGCTAGAGCCTCCCCAGCCCTCTTTGAGCAGTTCTTC; CDR3 protein: CSARASPALFEQFF
clone size: few; V gene: TRBV5-1; D gene: .; J gene: TRBJ1-1; CDR3 DNA: TGCGCCAGCAGCTTCTCTCAGTCAATGAACACTGAAGCTTTCTTT; CDR3 protein: CASSFSQSMNTEAFF
clone size: .; V gene: TRBV7-9; D gene: TRBD1; J gene: TRBJ2-7; CDR3 DNA: TGTGCCAGCAGCTTAGGTCTTTCTGACAGGGGAAACTACGAGCAGTACTTC; CDR3 protein: CASSLGLSDRGNYEQYF
clone size: many; V gene: TRBV7-2; D gene: .; J gene: TRBJ1-1; CDR3 DNA: TGTGCCAGCAGCCCCAGCTACACTGAAGCTTTCTTT; CDR3 protein: CASSPSYTEAFF
clone size: many; V gene: TRBV12-3/TRBV12-4; D gene: TRBD2; J gene: TRBJ2-1; CDR3 DNA: TGTGCCAGCAGCACGGGACTAGCGGGAGCAAATGAGCAGTTCTTC; CDR3 protein: CASSTGLAGANEQFF
clone size: few; V gene: TRBV27; D gene: TRBD1; J gene: TRBJ2-7; CDR3 DNA: TGTGCCAGCAGCTCACCGAGGGACAGCAACTACGAGCAGTACTTC; CDR3 protein: CASSSPRDSNYEQYF
clone size: .; V gene: TRBV15; D gene: .; J gene: TRBJ2-7; CDR3 DNA: TGTGCCACCAGCAGAGATCAAGGCAGGGGTCGGTACGAGCAGTACTTC; CDR3 protein: CATSRDQGRGRYEQYF
clone size: .; V gene: TRBV2; D gene: .; J gene: TRBJ2-7; CDR3 DNA: TGTGCCAGCAGTGATGGGGCTGCGTACTACGAGCAGTACTTC; CDR3 protein: CASSDGAAYYEQYF
clone size: .; V gene: TRBV4-2; D gene: TRBD2; J gene: TRBJ2-3; CDR3 DNA: TGTGCCAGCAGCCCGGGGGGGCTGGGCACAGATACGCAGTATTTT; CDR3 protein: CASSPGGLGTDTQYF
clone size: few; V gene: TRBV5-1; D gene: TRBD1; J gene: TRBJ2-1; CDR3 DNA: TGCGCCAGCAGCATACAGGGGAGCTCCTACAATGAGCAGTTCTTC; CDR3 protein: CASSIQGSSYNEQFF
clone size: few; V gene: TRBV3-1; D gene: TRBD2; J gene: TRBJ2-3; CDR3 DNA: TGTGCCAGCAGCTCGCAACTAGCGGTAGATACGCAGTATTTT; CDR3 protein: CASSSQLAVDTQYF
clone size: few; V gene: TRBV20-1; D gene: .; J gene: TRBJ2-1; CDR3 DNA: TGCAGTGCTCCGCTCCAAGGACTCCGTGAGCAGTTCTTC; CDR3 protein: CSAPLQGLREQFF
clone size: few; V gene: TRBV12-3/TRBV12-4; D gene: .; J gene: TRBJ1-1; CDR3 DNA: TGTGCCACCCGCAGGGAGGGGACTGAAGCTTTCTTT; CDR3 protein: CATRREGTEAFF
clone size: .; V gene: TRBV20-1; D gene: .; J gene: TRBJ2-1; CDR3 DNA: TGCAGTGCGTATAACCGGGACGTTGTTCGCAATGCCTTC; CDR3 protein: CSAYNRDVVRNAF
clone size: .; V gene: TRBV20-1; D gene: .; J gene: TRBJ2-3; CDR3 DNA: TGCAGTGCTACCGGCGCGCGGGGCCCCGGCACAGATACGCAGTATTTT; CDR3 protein: CSATGARGPGTDTQYF
clone size: .; V gene: TRBV11-1; D gene: TRBD2; J gene: TRBJ2-1; CDR3 DNA: TGTGCCAGCAGCCCACCCCCGAGGCTAGCGGTCGAGGAGACCTACAATGAGCAGTTCTTC; CDR3 protein: CASSPPPRLAVEETYNEQFF
clone size: .; V gene: TRBV9; D gene: .; J gene: TRBJ2-1; CDR3 DNA: TGTGCCAGCAGCGTGATGGGCGGCTCCTACAATGAGCAGTTCTTC; CDR3 protein: CASSVMGGSYNEQFF
clone size: few; V gene: TRBV29-1; D gene: .; J gene: TRBJ2-2; CDR3 DNA: TGCAGCGTTTGGGGAGAGGGCGGGGAGCTGTTTTTT; CDR3 protein: CSVWGEGGELFF
clone size: .; V gene: TRBV4-2; D gene: .; J gene: TRBJ2-5; CDR3 DNA: TGTGCCAGCCCGATTTGGACTATTCAAGAGACCCAGTACTTC; CDR3 protein: CASPIWTIQETQYF